Below are 31 T cell receptor beta chains sequenced from a single sample in a study of blood T cell repertoires in COVID-19. Repertoires were generated with immunoSEQ multiplex PCR, while TCRdb's copy carries only in-frame clones and drops some. The table has a few hundred thousand clones, 65% to 85% seen once. Sequences were obtained from peripheral blood. Receptor source: a woman older than 75 with acute or convalescent COVID-19.

The V call is TRBV18, the J call TRBJ2-3; 10 nucleotides match TRBD2. J was trimmed by 8 bases and V by 0 bases; bases with no gene match: 8. The germline V gene has CDR1 KGHSH and CDR2 LQKENI. The CDR3 has 16 amino acids. The CDR3 coding sequence is TGTGCCAGCTCACCACCGCCTAGCGGGGGTATGGGTACGCAGTATTTT. It yields the protein CASSPPPSGGMGTQYF.

The gene calls are TRBV4-3 and TRBJ1-5; no clear D gene. The CDR3 length is 15 residues. CDR1 LGHNA and CDR2 YSLEER come from the germline V gene. Trimming cost V 0 bases and J 9 bases, with 15 bases left between them. The CDR3 region is CASSQDAQVSGPQHF. The CDR3 region has the DNA TGCGCCAGCAGCCAAGATGCCCAGGTCAGCGGGCCCCAGCATTTT.

This clone was observed a single time. V and J are TRBV9 and TRBJ2-5; 9 bases are shared with TRBD1. Germline V gene data show CDR1 as SGDLS and CDR2 as YYNGEE. The CDR3 extends over 15 amino acids. Trimming cost V 4 bases and J 4 bases; bases outside gene matches: 8. CDR3 DNA sequence: TGTGCCAGCAGCCCGAGGACAGGGGTAGGAGAGACCCAGTACTTC. As protein: CASSPRTGVGETQYF.

The chain is built from TRBV11-2 and TRBJ1-1; D gene unclear. Looked up from germline, CDR1 is SGHAT and CDR2 is FQNNGV. This CDR3 comprises 15 residues. The V end was cut by 5 bases, the J end by 0 bases, with 13 bases between. This CDR3 is CASSRRTGVNTEAFF. CDR3 DNA: TGTGCCAGCAGCCGAAGGACCGGGGTGAACACTGAAGCTTTCTTT.

This chain links TRBV11-3 with TRBJ1-6; TRBD1 matches 7 bases. J lost 5 bases, V lost 5 bases, and 3 bases had no gene match. The CDR3 sequence is 14 residues long. Germline CDR1 reads SGHNT; CDR2 reads YENEEA. The CDR3 is CASSGDRNNSPLHF. In DNA, the CDR3 is TGTGCCAGCAGCGGGGACAGAAATAATTCACCCCTCCACTTT.

J is TRBJ2-3 and V is TRBV11-3, with 7 positions matching TRBD1. The germline gives CDR1 SGHNT, CDR2 YENEEA. Trimming cost V 5 bases and J 4 bases; bases outside gene matches: 6. This CDR3 is 14 amino acids long. This CDR3 is CASSARQGPDTQYF. CDR3 DNA sequence: TGTGCCAGCAGCGCCCGACAGGGCCCAGATACGCAGTATTTT.

V is TRBV10-3 and J is TRBJ2-1; D is undetermined. This CDR3 spans 14 amino acids. The V end was cut by 6 bases, the J end by 4 bases, with 13 bases between. In germline, CDR1 is ENHRY, CDR2 SYGVKD. CDR3 DNA sequence: TGTGCCATCAGCCTAAATCGAGATTACAATGAGCAGTTCTTC. Its translation is CAISLNRDYNEQFF.

The genes are TRBV2 and TRBJ1-5; tentative D call: TRBD1 (6 bases). The CDR3 runs to 14 residues. V lost 4 bases and J lost 1, with 8 bases in between. Germline assignment: CDR1 SNHLY and CDR2 FYNNEI. CDR3 sequence (DNA): TGTGCCAGCAGTGGCCAGGGGAGCAATCAGCCCCAGCATTTT. The encoded protein is CASSGQGSNQPQHF.

V gene TRBV3-1 (or the pseudogene TRBV3-2) combines with J gene TRBJ1-1, with a weak D call TRBD1 (5 bases). The germline V and J ends were trimmed by 6 bases and 5 bases, with 16 bases remaining between them. The CDR3 length is 14 residues. Per germline, CDR1 LGHDT and CDR2 YNNKEL (reference sequence). The CDR3, as DNA: TGTGCCAGCAGTGCTGAACTCGGGGGTACTGAAGCTTTCTTT. Encoded protein: CASSAELGGTEAFF.

The genes are TRBV28 and TRBJ1-2; 7 nucleotides match TRBD1. The CDR3 has 13 residues. Germline V gene sequence: CDR1 MDHEN, CDR2 SYDVKM. J lost 8 bases, V lost 4 bases, and 7 bases had no gene match. The CDR3 region has the DNA TGTGCCAGCAGTTCCGGACAGGTTCACGGCTACACCTTC. Amino acids: CASSSGQVHGYTF.

The chain carries TRBV18 and TRBJ1-4; 8 nucleotides align to TRBD1. The length of the CDR3 is 17 residues. CDR1 and CDR2 (germline): KGHSH, LQKENI. V shed 4 bases, J shed 0 bases, and the junction held 7 bases outside the gene matches. DNA for the CDR3: TGTGCCAGCTCACGTGACAGGGGAATCGCAACTAATGAAAAACTGTTTTTT. Its protein is CASSRDRGIATNEKLFF.

The rearrangement uses TRBV7-2 and TRBJ2-7, with TRBD2 identical over 8 bases. Germline values: CDR1 SGHTA, CDR2 FQGNSA. The V gene end was trimmed by 8 bases and the J gene end by 4 bases; junction bases not matched to a gene: 10. The CDR3 loop spans 14 amino acids. CDR3 sequence: CASRPNSGGYEQYF. The CDR3 nucleotides are TGTGCCAGCCGCCCGAACAGCGGGGGTTACGAGCAGTACTTC.

The CDR3, as DNA: TGTGCCACCAAGCGGGGTTACCAAGAGACCCAGTACTTC. The encoded protein is CATKRGYQETQYF. The chain is built from TRBV15 and TRBJ2-5, with 7 bases lining up with TRBD2. V shed 7 bases, J shed 0 bases, and the junction held 2 bases outside the gene matches. CDR1 is LNHNV and CDR2 is YYDKDF in the germline V gene (reference sequence). The length of the CDR3 is 13 residues.

The CDR3 sequence is CASRLRDEGCYGYTF. DNA of the CDR3: TGTGCCAGCAGGCTCCGGGATGAGGGCTGCTATGGCTACACCTTC. This sequence joins TRBV3-1 (or the pseudogene TRBV3-2) and TRBJ1-2; D not certain. The CDR3 extends over 15 amino acids. Germline CDR1 and CDR2: LGHDT and YNNKEL (reference sequence). Between the trimmed V and J ends, which lost 6 bases and 4 bases, there was a span of 18 bases.

This rearrangement joins TRBV19 to TRBJ2-2; a possible D gene is TRBD1 (6 bases). This CDR3 spans 13 amino acids. Trimming stripped 6 bases from V and 6 bases from J, with 11 bases between. CDR1 and CDR2 (germline): LNHDA, SQIVND (reference sequence). In nucleotides, the CDR3 is TGTGCCAGTAGGCTCTGGGGGCCCGGGGAGCTGTTTTTT. As protein: CASRLWGPGELFF.

V is TRBV25-1 and J is TRBJ1-5; D unclear. Deletions cut 4 bases from V and 6 bases from J, with 10 bases between. Germline loops: CDR1 MGHDK, CDR2 SYGVNS. The length of the CDR3 is 13 residues. The CDR3 region is CASSAEGAQPQHF. Here the CDR3 DNA reads TGTGCCAGCAGTGCTGAGGGTGCTCAGCCCCAGCATTTT. The full variable domain, rest sourced from reference TRBV25-1 and TRBJ1-5, is EADIYQTPRYLVIGTGKKITLECSQTMGHDKMYWYQQDPGMELHLIHYSYGVNSTEKGDLSSESTVSRIRTEHFPLTLESARPSHTSQYLCASSAEGAQPQHFGDGTRLSIL.

CDR3 nucleotides: TGTGCCAGTAGTATAGGGAGCAGGACAGTCAATGAAAAACTGTTTTTT. Protein sequence: CASSIGSRTVNEKLFF. V is TRBV19 and J is TRBJ1-4; D is possibly TRBD1 (6 bases). Germline assignment: CDR1 LNHDA and CDR2 SQIVND (reference sequence). Trimming pared 1 base from V and 5 bases from J, leaving 14 bases between. The CDR3 length is 16 residues.

The chain links TRBV6-5 to TRBJ2-1; maybe TRBD1 (6 bases). V was clipped by 6 bases and J by 9 bases, with 18 bases between them. In germline, CDR1 is MNHEY, CDR2 SVGAGI. The length of the CDR3 is 14 residues. For the CDR3, the DNA is TGTGCCAGCAGAGTCGACGCCAGGGGCGGTGAGCAGTTCTTC. This encodes CASRVDARGGEQFF.

This clone was observed a single time. The chain carries TRBV9 and TRBJ2-5; 13 bases line up with TRBD2. This CDR3 is built from 17 residues. The V gene end was trimmed by 3 bases and the J gene end by 4 bases; junction bases not matched to a gene: 9. CDR1 and CDR2 (germline): SGDLS, YYNGEE. The CDR3 DNA reads as TGTGCCAGCAGCGGACTCTCCACTAGCGGGGGGGGAGAGACCCAGTACTTC. Amino acids: CASSGLSTSGGGETQYF. Based on the CDR3 plus reference TRBV9 and TRBJ2-5, the full variable domain is DSGVTQTPKHLITATGQRVTLRCSPRSGDLSVYWYQQSLDQGLQFLIQYYNGEERAKGNILERFSAQQFPDLHSELNLSSLELGDSALYFCASSGLSTSGGGETQYFGPGTRLLVL.

The rearrangement joins TRBV7-2 to TRBJ1-1; 9 nucleotides align to TRBD1. Trimming removed 7 bases from V and 5 bases from J; junction bases left unmatched: 8. The CDR3 contains 14 residues. Germline CDR1 is SGHTA and CDR2 is FQGNSA. The chain's CDR3 is CASIRTGVRTEAFF. The CDR3 DNA sequence: TGTGCCAGCATCAGGACAGGGGTGCGGACTGAAGCTTTCTTT.

This chain uses TRBV7-2 with TRBJ2-5, with no clear D. The CDR3 is made up of 16 amino acids. Trimming took off 1 base at V and 5 bases at J, with 17 bases between the two ends. Germline CDR1 and CDR2: SGHTA and FQGNSA. CDR3 residues: CASSLVGQVGSETQYF. DNA of the CDR3: TGTGCCAGCAGCTTAGTAGGCCAGGTCGGAAGTGAGACCCAGTACTTC.

The gene calls are TRBV28 and TRBJ2-3, with TRBD1 identical over 12 bases. Germline CDR1 MDHEN, CDR2 SYDVKM. The CDR3 totals 17 residues. Unmatched junction bases numbered 4, after V lost 2 bases and J lost 1 base. The CDR3 nucleotides read TGTGCCAGCAGTTTAGGGACAGGGGGCAGCGGCACAGATACGCAGTATTTT. It specifies CASSLGTGGSGTDTQYF.

The rearrangement links TRBV7-9 to TRBJ2-3, with TRBD1 identical over 10 bases. The germline CDR1 and CDR2 sequences are SEHNR and FQNEAQ (reference sequence). With 3 bases clipped from V and 4 bases from J, the junction kept 7 bases outside the gene matches. The CDR3 sequence is 16 residues long. CDR3 DNA: TGTGCCAGCAGCTTTAGTCTAGGACAGGGGGCAGATACGCAGTATTTT. This sequence encodes CASSFSLGQGADTQYF.

The J gene is TRBJ1-1, the V gene TRBV5-1; D gene uncertain. The germline gives CDR1 SGHRS, CDR2 YFSETQ. The CDR3 is 13 amino acids. The V and J ends lost 0 bases and 2 bases respectively, with 5 bases between them. DNA for the CDR3: TGCGCCAGCAGCTTGGAGAGAAACACTGAAGCTTTCTTT. Its protein is CASSLERNTEAFF.

The rearrangement joins TRBV2 to TRBJ2-1; tentatively, D is TRBD1 (8 bases). The CDR3 has 14 amino acids. Between the trimmed V and J ends, which lost 9 bases and 5 bases, there was a span of 17 bases. Germline V lookup: CDR1 SNHLY, CDR2 FYNNEI. The CDR3 DNA reads as TGTGCCAGGAGAACAGGGGGGGGCCACAATGAGCAGTTCTTC. Translated: CARRTGGGHNEQFF.

In its sample, this clone was seen once. The genes are TRBV9 and TRBJ2-5; TRBD2 aligns across 12 bases. In germline, CDR1 is SGDLS, CDR2 YYNGEE. The CDR3 has 18 amino acids. Trimming removed 2 bases from V and 0 bases from J; junction bases left unmatched: 8. The CDR3 protein is CASSVSPGLAGNQETQYF. In DNA form, the CDR3 reads TGTGCCAGCAGCGTGAGCCCTGGACTAGCGGGGAACCAAGAGACCCAGTACTTC.

The chain employs TRBV7-6 and TRBJ1-1; possible D gene TRBD1, 6 bases. The CDR3 is 16 amino acids. CDR1 SGHVS and CDR2 FNYEAQ come from the germline V gene. The V end was cut by 1 base, the J end by 2 bases, with 14 bases between. CDR3 residues: CASSLVGGAFNTEAFF. DNA for the CDR3: TGTGCCAGCAGCTTAGTTGGGGGGGCGTTCAACACTGAAGCTTTCTTT. Full variable domain (missing parts from reference TRBV7-6 and TRBJ1-1): GAGVSQSPRYKVTKRGQDVALRCDPISGHVSLYWYRQALGQGPEFLTYFNYEAQQDKSGLPNDRFSAERPEGSISTLTIQRTEQRDSAMYRCASSLVGGAFNTEAFFGQGTRLTVV.

This sequence joins TRBV24-1 and TRBJ1-1; 7 nucleotides agree with TRBD1. CDR1 is KGHDR, CDR2 SFDVKD, per germline. The CDR3 length is 14 residues. After removal of 5 bases from V and 1 base from J, the junction contained 3 bases not matched to a gene. CDR3 sequence reads: CATSASGGNTEAFF. Here the CDR3 DNA reads TGTGCCACCAGTGCCTCAGGGGGGAACACTGAAGCTTTCTTT.

This chain joins TRBV5-6 and TRBJ2-3; 8 nucleotides match TRBD1. V lost 3 bases and J lost 5; bases outside the gene matches: 8. CDR1 is SGHDT, CDR2 YYEEEE, per germline. The CDR3 loop spans 15 amino acids. The CDR3 loop is CASSYNRGIGDTQYF. The DNA of the CDR3 is TGTGCCAGCAGCTACAACAGGGGGATAGGAGATACGCAGTATTTT.

V is TRBV7-3 and J is TRBJ2-1, with 9 nucleotides matching TRBD1. Germline CDR1 is SGHTA and CDR2 is FQGTGA. V was pared by 4 bases and J by 0 bases, with 4 bases of the junction left unmatched. The CDR3 runs to 16 residues. The CDR3 is CASSSNRGPSYNEQFF. Written as DNA, the CDR3 is TGTGCCAGCAGCTCGAACAGGGGGCCCTCCTACAATGAGCAGTTCTTC. The whole variable domain, filled in from reference TRBV7-3 and TRBJ2-1, reads GAGVSQTPSNKVTEKGKYVELRCDPISGHTALYWYRQSLGQGPEFLIYFQGTGAADDSGLPNDRFFAVRPEGSVSTLKIQRTERGDSAVYLCASSSNRGPSYNEQFFGPGTRLTVL.

The chain joins TRBV6-5 to TRBJ2-1, with 8 bases lining up with TRBD2. This CDR3 comprises 14 residues. CDR1 is MNHEY, CDR2 SVGAGI, per germline. V shed 8 bases, J shed 6 bases, and the junction held 9 bases outside the gene matches. In DNA form, the CDR3 reads TGTGCCAGCGAGACTAGCGAACTCTCCAATGAGCAGTTCTTC. Translated, it gives CASETSELSNEQFF.